This note documents a single T cell receptor beta chain sequence. Sequencing used immunoSEQ multiplex PCR; TCRdb keeps in-frame clones, though not all of them. The sample comprises about 73,000 clones, just over 90% of which are singletons, and roughly 2.1% rests with the top ten. The data are from a study of T cell changes during pregnancy in multiple sclerosis. CDR1 SGHRS and CDR2 YFSETQ come from the germline V gene. The CDR3 is 13 amino acids. V was shortened by 4 bases and J by 5 bases, with 13 bases between the two germline ends. The clonotype originates from a female donor in good health, enrolled as a control in a pregnancy study. The sequencing here drew on peripheral blood, taken in the second trimester of pregnancy. V usage is TRBV5-1 and J usage is TRBJ2-7; D might be TRBD2 (5 bases). The CDR3 DNA is TGCGCCAGCAGCCCTCGACTAAGAGACGAGCAGTACTTC. Protein sequence: CASSPRLRDEQYF.